This section outlines one T cell receptor beta chain sequence together with its context. There is no known antigen for this receptor. Per-base qualities were not stored, and no clone one base away is much larger. Libraries were made using the immunoSEQ multiplex PCR assay. Following the manufacturer's protocol, the hsTCRB Kit was used to amplify rearranged TCR beta chain sequences. An Illumina MiSeq was used to sequence the TCRB libraries. The authors' analysis ran thus. Demultiplexing, trimming and gene mapping were performed with the kit vendor's proprietary platform. TCRdb limited this immuneACCESS table to in-frame rearrangements with V and J called. A share of clones is missing; checked studies link under half to unresolved V genes, and the rest is unexplained. V, J and clone size are taken as reported in that table, and D and trimming were inferred from the DNA itself. The sample data list almost 95,000 clones, and around 92% of these were observed just once. Roughly 0.74% of the sample is in the top ten clones.

The germline V gene supplies CDR1 MDHEN and CDR2 SYDVKM. Including cysteine and phenylalanine, the CDR3 has 14 amino acids. Only CDR3 DNA is held: 42 bases, read in frame from base 1. Trimming at the junction amounts to 3 bases on V and 2 bases on J, and the germline ends lie 11 bases apart. In the paper's terms, the time point label means: week 47, end of study. Each vaccine dose, consisting of 300 ug of a 20-mer mutant IDH1 peptide in Montanide, was administered subcutaneously with topical imiquimod. Patients were given eight vaccinations, in weeks 1, 3, 5, 7, 11, 15, 19 and 23, which matched visits V03 through V10. All donors had newly diagnosed IDH1-mutant astrocytomas of WHO grade 3 or 4 that showed loss of nuclear ATRX. The samples were drawn from NOA16, a multicentre, single-arm, open-label phase I trial in Germany that tested a mutant IDH1 peptide vaccine in humans for the first time. Genomic DNA for TCRB sequencing was isolated from EDTA blood with the DNeasy Blood and Tissue Kit.

The entry originates in a study of a mutant IDH1 vaccine in newly diagnosed glioma (dated by TCRdb to about 2021). Regarding the research as a whole: Vaccination began 4-6 weeks after radiotherapy alone, or alongside temozolomide cycles in the chemotherapy-containing groups. Six visits were used for peripheral blood collection: V03 (baseline), V05, V07, V10, V12 and V13. The week-35 safety follow-up took place at visit V12, and the week-47 end of study took place at visit V13. Before enrollment, most patients had been given radiochemotherapy with temozolomide as standard therapy, while the rest had received either radiotherapy alone or temozolomide alone. Of the approximately 30 treated patients, about 62% were male and around 40% were female, and a mean age of roughly 40 years was recorded. For exploratory analyses, some 24 treated patients had longitudinal TCRB deep sequencing done wherever samples were available. What the study reported, not specific to this receptor: The authors stated that sample limitations prevented analyses of patient blood samples from being reproduced. Across multiple MHC alleles, vaccine-induced immune responses were seen in about 93% of patients. Pseudoprogression seemed to be unrelated to changes in the top peripheral T cell clonotypes found by TCRB sequencing. Availability determined which PBMC samples were chosen for TCRB deep sequencing.

This receptor chain uses TRBV28 and TRBJ2-7; the D gene is perhaps TRBD1 or TRBD2, as each covers 5 bases. This clonotype was obtained from a woman in her 50s with glioma. Sequenced here: PBMCs, sampled from a glioma patient whose treatment included an IDH1 peptide vaccine. The CDR3 here reads CASSLVGATYEQYF. The nucleotides read TGTGCCAGCAGTTTGGTCGGGGCGACCTACGAGCAGTACTTC.